The entry below describes one T cell receptor beta chain. Its antigen is not known. With 2 bases removed from V and 4 bases from J, the gap between germline ends came to 8 bases. The CDR3 is 13 residues long. CDR1 and CDR2 from the germline V gene are SNHLY and FYNNEI. These data come from a study of Ad26.COV2.S vaccination and SARS-CoV-2 variants. Whole-study results and caveats: The TCR breadth and depth analyses may have understated or missed part of the total T cell responses. Measurement of non-spike TCR breadth gave similar results in vaccine and placebo recipients. Spike-specific TCR breadth was greater after Ad26.COV2.S than placebo. Substantial breadth in spike-specific CD8+ and CD4+ T cell responses was reportedly seen after vaccination.

Libraries were prepared by immunoSEQ multiplex PCR; TCRdb keeps only in-frame clonotypes and omits some of them. Among 350,000 to 450,000 clones listed, about 91% were seen once. This TCR derives from a human donor who had recovered from COVID-19. The starting material was peripheral blood, obtained after recovery from COVID-19. This chain uses TRBV2 with TRBJ1-2; unclear D gene. CDR3 sequence (DNA): TGTGCCAGCAGTGAAAACACCGTCTATGGCTACACCTTC. Translating it yields CASSENTVYGYTF.